A selection of T cell receptor beta chains follows, all from one sample in a study of low-dose radiotherapy and immunotherapy resistance in tumors. TCRdb passed the reads through MiXCR, listing each CDR3 protein once. Of about 60,000 distinct CDR3 sequences listed, around a quarter are singletons. Specimen: PBMCs, collected after low-dose radiotherapy plus immunotherapy. The receptor set was obtained from a male donor with prostate cancer. Both conserved end residues are part of each CDR3. Each record gives: D gene, V gene, clone size, J gene, CDR3 DNA, CDR3 protein. D genes are given only for firm matches. Clone size, where shown, is once, few, many, or a class for clones that have expanded.

>TRBD1|TRBV19|many|TRBJ1-4
TGTGCCAGTAGGCCTAGACAGGGGTTTTTTGAAAAACTGTTTTTT
CASRPRQGFFEKLFF
>NA|TRBV11-2|many|TRBJ2-1
TGTGCCAGCAGCTTAGTGTCGGGGGCATACAATGAGCAGTTCTTC
CASSLVSGAYNEQFF
>NA|TRBV20-1|many|TRBJ2-1
TGCAGTGCCTCCCTTTTTATGAGCAATGAGCAGTTCTTC
CSASLFMSNEQFF
>NA|TRBV20-1|many|TRBJ2-5
TGCAGTGCTAGAGCGGGAGCGGAGACCCAGTACTTC
CSARAGAETQYF
>TRBD2|TRBV6-2/TRBV6-3|NA|TRBJ2-1
TGTGCCAGCAGTCTACTAGCGGGAGGTAGGAATGAGCAGTTCTTC
CASSLLAGGRNEQFF
>TRBD1|TRBV2|NA|TRBJ1-1
TGTGCCAGTACTAGCGGGACAGGGGAAGCTTTCTTT
CASTSGTGEAFF
>TRBD2|TRBV29-1|many|TRBJ2-5
TGCAGTGCTACGGGACGGGGGGGCGGGGAGACCCAGTACTTC
CSATGRGGGETQYF
>NA|TRBV6-8|many|TRBJ1-6
TGTGCCAGCAGTTACGAGGCAGTCGAGGGACCCCTCCACTTT
CASSYEAVEGPLHF
>TRBD2|TRBV6-7|many|TRBJ2-5
TGTGCCAGCGTGGTAGCGGGGTCCCAAGAGACCCAGTACTTC
CASVVAGSQETQYF
>NA|TRBV5-4|few|TRBJ1-2
TGTGCCAGCAGCCTGGAGCGGACCTCGGGCTACACCTTC
CASSLERTSGYTF
>TRBD2|TRBV7-8|few|TRBJ2-4
TGTGCCAGCAGCCCAGCAGGTCTAGCGGGAGAAAGAAGGGCCAAAAACATTCAGTACTTC
CASSPAGLAGERRAKNIQYF
>NA|TRBV23-1|few|TRBJ2-7
TGCGCCAGCAGACCAGGGTTCTACGAGCAGTACTTC
CASRPGFYEQYF
>NA|TRBV19|NA|TRBJ2-2
NA
CASSIRLRTSNTGELFFFF
>TRBD2|TRBV7-9|many|TRBJ2-7
TGTGCCAGCAGCTTAGCGGGCGGGCTAGCGGGACGGGAGCAGTACTTC
CASSLAGGLAGREQYF
>NA|TRBV20-1|many|TRBJ2-7
TGCAGTGCTACCACTTTAGTGGGAGGCACCTACGAGCAGTACTTC
CSATTLVGGTYEQYF
>TRBD2|TRBV7-9|many|TRBJ2-3
TGTGCCAGCAGCTTAGGATCGGGGGGGGCAGATACGCAGTATTTT
CASSLGSGGADTQYF
>NA|TRBV29-1|medium-sized|TRBJ2-7
TGCAGCGTTGAACCCCGAAGAGGTCTACGTAGGGAGCAGTACTTC
CSVEPRRGLRREQYF
>TRBD2|TRBV4-2|NA|TRBJ2-7
TGTGCCAGCAGCCAAGATAGGACTAGCGGGGGGGCCTACGAGCAGTACTTC
CASSQDRTSGGAYEQYF
>TRBD1|TRBV20-1|many|TRBJ1-5
TGCAGTGCTAGTCGGACAGGGGGTTTCATTGCTAGCAATCAGCCCCAGCATTTT
CSASRTGGFIASNQPQHF
>NA|TRBV7-9|many|TRBJ2-7
TGTGCCAGCAGCTTATTGGGGGGCGCTTACGAGCAGTACTTC
CASSLLGGAYEQYF
>NA|TRBV14|many|TRBJ1-1
TGTGCCAGCAGCCATTCGTGGGGTGGTGACACTGAAGCTTTCTTT
CASSHSWGGDTEAFF
>NA|TRBV4-3|few|TRBJ1-5
TGCGCCAGCAGCCAAGATCCGGGGACTTGGCAGCCCCAGCATTTT
CASSQDPGTWQPQHF
>NA|TRBV29-1|many|TRBJ2-5
TGCAGCGTTCAGCCCAGCGGACAAGAGACCCAGTACTTC
CSVQPSGQETQYF
>TRBD2|TRBV12-3/TRBV12-4|many|TRBJ2-3
TGTGCCAGCAGTTTGGATCTGGGGATAGCGGGAGGAGATACGCAGTATTTT
CASSLDLGIAGGDTQYF
>NA|TRBV4-2|few|TRBJ1-3
TGTGCCAGCAGCCAAGTACGGGGGGCCGGAAACACCATATATTTT
CASSQVRGAGNTIYF